This is a list of T cell receptor beta chains from one sample in a study of beta chain features in type 1 diabetes. Sequencing was performed with immunoSEQ multiplex PCR; in TCRdb, only in-frame clones are kept and a portion is missing. The repertoire holds hundreds of thousands of clones, with about 16% as singletons. The specimen sequenced was naive CD4+ T cells from blood. Source of these receptors: a man between 18 and 29 years old in good health. The CDR3 runs from the conserved cysteine through the conserved F or W. D genes are given only for firm matches. For some rows the clone size is stated as once, few or many, or as a class when expanded; others skip it.

D gene: -
J gene: TRBJ2-7
V gene: TRBV2
clone size: -
CDR3 DNA: TGTGCCAGCAGTGAAGCGCGAGGTTCCCGCTCCTACGAGCAGTACTTC
CDR3 protein: CASSEARGSRSYEQYF

D gene: -
J gene: TRBJ1-2
V gene: TRBV20-1
clone size: few
CDR3 DNA: TGCAGTGCAGTGGGTCCATATGGCTACACCTTC
CDR3 protein: CSAVGPYGYTF

D gene: TRBD2
J gene: TRBJ2-1
V gene: TRBV25-1
clone size: -
CDR3 DNA: TGTGCCAGCAGCCCTAGCGGGAGGGGCTCCTACAATGAGCAGTTCTTC
CDR3 protein: CASSPSGRGSYNEQFF

D gene: TRBD1
J gene: TRBJ1-1
V gene: TRBV4-1
clone size: -
CDR3 DNA: TGCGCCAGCAGCCACGCTGACAGGGACAACACTGAAGCTTTCTTT
CDR3 protein: CASSHADRDNTEAFF

D gene: -
J gene: TRBJ2-1
V gene: TRBV7-3
clone size: -
CDR3 DNA: TGTGCCAGCAGCTTGCGCCTTCAACTGGGACCGAACTCCTACAATGAGCAGTTCTTC
CDR3 protein: CASSLRLQLGPNSYNEQFF

D gene: -
J gene: TRBJ2-2
V gene: TRBV10-3
clone size: few
CDR3 DNA: TGTGCCATCAGTGCTGGCGCCGGGGAGCTGTTTTTT
CDR3 protein: CAISAGAGELFF

D gene: TRBD1
J gene: TRBJ2-2
V gene: TRBV29-1
clone size: -
CDR3 DNA: TGCAGCGCTGGGACAGCGAACACCGGGGAGCTGTTTTTT
CDR3 protein: CSAGTANTGELFF

D gene: TRBD1
J gene: TRBJ2-1
V gene: TRBV9
clone size: few
CDR3 DNA: TGTGCCAGCAGCGTAGGAGACAGGGGGCAAAATGAGCAGTTCTTC
CDR3 protein: CASSVGDRGQNEQFF

D gene: -
J gene: TRBJ2-2
V gene: TRBV5-5
clone size: -
CDR3 DNA: TGTGCCAGCGCGAGAAACACCGGGGAGCTGTTTTTT
CDR3 protein: CASARNTGELFF

D gene: -
J gene: TRBJ2-3
V gene: TRBV5-6
clone size: -
CDR3 DNA: TGTGCCAGCAGCCCGCGCCGGTTTCGGGATACGCAGTATTTT
CDR3 protein: CASSPRRFRDTQYF

D gene: -
J gene: TRBJ1-3
V gene: TRBV9
clone size: -
CDR3 DNA: TGTGCCAGCAGCTACTGGGGGAGCTCTGGAAACACCATATATTTT
CDR3 protein: CASSYWGSSGNTIYF

D gene: TRBD2
J gene: TRBJ2-4
V gene: TRBV5-4
clone size: -
CDR3 DNA: TGTGCCAGCAGCCAAGTTCAAGCGGGGGTAGCCAAAAACATTCAGTACTTC
CDR3 protein: CASSQVQAGVAKNIQYF

D gene: -
J gene: TRBJ1-1
V gene: TRBV29-1
clone size: -
CDR3 DNA: TGCAGCGTTGAGGGACGACTCCTTCCAGGAGCTTTCTTT
CDR3 protein: CSVEGRLLPGAFF

D gene: -
J gene: TRBJ1-1
V gene: TRBV27
clone size: few
CDR3 DNA: TGTGCCAGCAGTTTTAGGGCGAACACTGAAGCTTTCTTT
CDR3 protein: CASSFRANTEAFF

D gene: -
J gene: TRBJ1-6
V gene: TRBV28
clone size: few
CDR3 DNA: TGTGCCAGCAGTTTTCGTGGCAGGGGTGCTTCACCCCTCCACTTT
CDR3 protein: CASSFRGRGASPLHF

D gene: -
J gene: TRBJ2-7
V gene: TRBV29-1
clone size: -
CDR3 DNA: TGCAGCGTTGAAGATTGGTTCTCCTACGAGCAGTACTTC
CDR3 protein: CSVEDWFSYEQYF

D gene: -
J gene: TRBJ1-5
V gene: TRBV21-1
clone size: -
CDR3 DNA: TGTGCCAGCAGCTCCCGGGCTCCGAATCAGCCCCAGCATTTT
CDR3 protein: CASSSRAPNQPQHF

D gene: -
J gene: TRBJ2-5
V gene: TRBV28
clone size: few
CDR3 DNA: TGTGCCAGCAGTACACAAGAGACCCAGTACTTC
CDR3 protein: CASSTQETQYF

D gene: -
J gene: TRBJ1-2
V gene: TRBV30
clone size: few
CDR3 DNA: TGTGCTTTGGGGGGCTTGAAGTTTCCCTACACCTTC
CDR3 protein: CALGGLKFPYTF

D gene: TRBD1
J gene: TRBJ2-7
V gene: TRBV5-6
clone size: -
CDR3 DNA: TGTGCCAGCAGCCCGCATCACCAGGGGGCGTATGGAGAGCAGTACTTC
CDR3 protein: CASSPHHQGAYGEQYF

D gene: TRBD1
J gene: TRBJ2-7
V gene: TRBV5-4
clone size: few
CDR3 DNA: TGTGCCAGCAGCTTGGGGACAGGGTCGGTCAGCTACTACGAGCAGTACTTC
CDR3 protein: CASSLGTGSVSYYEQYF

D gene: -
J gene: TRBJ2-6
V gene: TRBV19
clone size: -
CDR3 DNA: TGTGCCAGTACGGATCTGTCTGGGGCCAACGTCCTGACTTTC
CDR3 protein: CASTDLSGANVLTF

D gene: -
J gene: TRBJ1-2
V gene: TRBV19
clone size: -
CDR3 DNA: TGTGCCAGTAGTATACCGGACAAAGGGGGCTACACCTTC
CDR3 protein: CASSIPDKGGYTF

D gene: -
J gene: TRBJ2-7
V gene: TRBV4-1
clone size: -
CDR3 DNA: TGCGCCAGCAGCCAAGGGTTGGGCAGGGCTCGCGAGCAGTACTTC
CDR3 protein: CASSQGLGRAREQYF

D gene: -
J gene: TRBJ1-1
V gene: TRBV7-2
clone size: few
CDR3 DNA: TGTGCCAGCAGCTTGAGACAGATCACTGAAGCTTTCTTT
CDR3 protein: CASSLRQITEAFF

D gene: -
J gene: TRBJ2-2
V gene: TRBV2
clone size: few
CDR3 DNA: TGTGCCAGCAGTGGGGCGGGACCGAGGACCGGGGAGCTGTTTTTT
CDR3 protein: CASSGAGPRTGELFF

D gene: -
J gene: TRBJ2-1
V gene: TRBV4-2
clone size: -
CDR3 DNA: TGTGCCAGTTCGACCCTTAGCGATGGGAATGAGCAGTTCTTC
CDR3 protein: CASSTLSDGNEQFF